These 15 T cell receptor beta chains were all obtained from the same sample, sequenced in a study of shared clonotypes between healthy human individuals. The assay was immunoSEQ multiplex PCR, and TCRdb's table has in-frame clones only and misses some. Among over a million clones listed, approximately 80% were seen once. Sequenced material: memory CD4+ T cells from PBMCs. The subset is: CD45RA-negative fraction. All receptors derive from a man aged 18 to 29 in good health. Some clones in this sample may be carry-over from other donors' samples.

The gene calls are TRBV21-1 and TRBJ2-5; TRBD2 was called by the table and not checked on the DNA. TRBV21-1 is a known pseudogene. The CDR3 sequence is 16 residues long. DNA for the CDR3: TGTGCCAGCAGCGACGTCCTAGCGGGATCAGAGGAGACCCAGTACTTC. It is translated as CASSDVLAGSEETQYF.

The V gene is TRBV2, the J gene TRBJ1-3, with D tentatively TRBD1 (6 bases). The ends were cut back, 5 bases at V and 0 bases at J, with 11 bases in the middle. CDR1 SNHLY and CDR2 FYNNEI come from the germline V gene. The CDR3 contains 15 residues. As DNA, the CDR3 is TGTGCCAGCAGTTCGACAGGACCCTCTGGAAACACCATATATTTT. Encoded protein: CASSSTGPSGNTIYF.

In its sample, this clone was seen a few times. The J gene is TRBJ2-1, the V gene TRBV27; weak D call: TRBD2 (6 bases). Trimming removed 3 bases from V and 0 bases from J, with 9 bases in between. The CDR3 length is 15 residues. CDR1 is MNHEY and CDR2 is SMNVEV in the germline V gene (reference sequence). CDR3 nucleotide sequence: TGTGCCAGCAGTTTTAGTAGCGGCTCCTACAATGAGCAGTTCTTC. This encodes CASSFSSGSYNEQFF.

V gene TRBV4-2 combines with J gene TRBJ1-2, with D perhaps TRBD1 (5 bases). V was trimmed by 0 bases and J by 4 bases, leaving 15 bases between them. CDR1 and CDR2 from the germline V gene are LGHNA and YNFKEQ. This CDR3 contains 16 residues. The CDR3 spells CASSQDFRGAIYGYTF. The CDR3, as DNA: TGTGCCAGCAGCCAAGATTTTCGTGGGGCCATCTATGGCTACACCTTC.

The V gene is TRBV30, the J gene TRBJ2-2; D remains unclear. The length of the CDR3 is 13 residues. Deletions cut 0 bases from V and 6 bases from J, with 8 bases between. Germline values: CDR1 GTSNPN, CDR2 SVGIG (reference sequence). CDR3 region: CAWSVSRSGELFF. The CDR3 bases are TGTGCCTGGAGTGTAAGCAGGTCCGGGGAGCTGTTTTTT. The full variable domain, its missing parts supplied by reference TRBV30 and TRBJ2-2, is SQTIHQWPATLVQPVGSPLSLECTVEGTSNPNLYWYRQAAGRGLQLLFYSVGIGQISSEVPQNLSASRPQDRQFILSSKKLLLSDSGFYLCAWSVSRSGELFFGEGSRLTVL.

The rearrangement joins TRBV6-6 to TRBJ2-1; 14 bases map to TRBD2. The CDR3 is 16 residues long. The trim removed 4 bases at V and 7 bases at J, leaving 6 bases unmatched. Per germline, CDR1 MNHNY and CDR2 SVGAGI (reference sequence). CDR3 bases: TGTGCCAGCAGTTTAGGGACTAGCGGGAGTAAAAATGAGCAGTTCTTC. Protein sequence: CASSLGTSGSKNEQFF.

This rearrangement joins TRBV15 to TRBJ2-5; no reliable D call. The CDR3 loop spans 15 amino acids. V lost 3 bases, J lost 0 bases, and 11 bases lay in between. CDR1 LNHNV and CDR2 YYDKDF come from the germline V gene (reference sequence). The CDR3 nucleotides read TGTGCCACCAGCAGGACAAGGGTTAACCAAGAGACCCAGTACTTC. Translating gives CATSRTRVNQETQYF.

The chain has TRBV25-1 and TRBJ1-1, with 12 bases lining up with TRBD1. The CDR3 is 18 amino acids. V lost 6 bases and J lost 4; bases outside the gene matches: 15. Germline lookup yields CDR1 MGHDK and CDR2 SYGVNS. CDR3 sequence: CASSAVYGTGGAGTEAFF. As DNA, the CDR3 is TGTGCCAGCAGCGCAGTTTACGGGACAGGGGGCGCAGGCACTGAAGCTTTCTTT.

J is TRBJ2-3 and V is TRBV5-8; 8 nucleotides agree with TRBD2. The CDR3 has 18 residues. CDR1 is SGHTS and CDR2 is YDEGEE in the germline V gene. V was clipped by 1 base and J by 0 bases; unmatched bases: 10. CDR3 bases: TGTGCCAGCAGCTTGCAATCTACTAGCGGTTTTAGCACAGATACGCAGTATTTT. Translating it yields CASSLQSTSGFSTDTQYF. The whole variable domain, remainder taken from reference TRBV5-8 and TRBJ2-3, is EAGVTQSPTHLIKTRGQQATLRCSPISGHTSVYWYQQALGLGLQFLLWYDEGEERNRGNFPPRFSGRQFPNYSSELNVNALELEDSALYLCASSLQSTSGFSTDTQYFGPGTRLTVL.

The chain carries TRBV7-3 and TRBJ1-2; D possibly corresponds to TRBD1 (6 bases). This CDR3 region has 13 residues. Germline loops: CDR1 SGHTA, CDR2 FQGTGA. Trimming left V 3 bases short and J 8 bases short, with 13 bases between. CDR3: CASSFTGYPGYTF. CDR3 sequence (DNA): TGTGCCAGCAGCTTTACAGGGTATCCGGGCTACACCTTC.

V gene TRBV5-1 combines with J gene TRBJ2-5; 8 nucleotides match TRBD1. Germline V CDR1 and CDR2: SGHRS, YFSETQ. The junction had 6 bases not matched to a gene; V was cut back by 8 bases and J by 0 bases. The CDR3 length is 14 residues. The CDR3 is CASGVTGDQETQYF. The CDR3 DNA follows: TGCGCCAGTGGTGTGACAGGGGACCAAGAGACCCAGTACTTC.

This clone was recorded a few times. The chain carries TRBV9 and TRBJ1-2; D remains ambiguous. This CDR3 has 15 amino acids. With 1 base removed from V and 0 bases from J, the gap between germline ends came to 10 bases. The germline gives CDR1 SGDLS, CDR2 YYNGEE. The CDR3 here is CASSVFGRANYGYTF. The CDR3 DNA is TGTGCCAGCAGCGTATTCGGTCGGGCTAACTATGGCTACACCTTC.

V usage is TRBV14 and J usage is TRBJ2-7; the match to TRBD2 covers 12 bases. Losses at the gene ends were 5 bases for V and 4 bases for J; bases not matched to a gene: 12. This CDR3 comprises 17 residues. The germline CDR1 and CDR2 sequences are SGHDN and FVKESK. CDR3: CASSEGSLAGGSYEQYF. The CDR3 DNA reads TGTGCCAGCAGCGAAGGGAGTCTAGCGGGAGGGTCTTACGAGCAGTACTTC.

V gene TRBV5-1 combines with J gene TRBJ2-1, with D perhaps assigned TRBD1 or TRBD2 (5 bases each). There are 17 residues in the CDR3. CDR1 is SGHRS, CDR2 YFSETQ, per germline. V lost 4 bases and J lost 6, with 23 bases in between. CDR3 in amino acids: CASSPIQTGQPLNEQFF. For the CDR3, the DNA is TGCGCCAGCAGCCCAATCCAAACGGGGCAACCTCTCAATGAGCAGTTCTTC.

The chain carries TRBV5-1 and TRBJ1-1; D gene ambiguous. CDR1 SGHRS and CDR2 YFSETQ come from the germline V gene. The V and J ends lost 6 bases and 5 bases respectively, with 17 bases between them. This CDR3 is built from 14 residues. In DNA, the CDR3 is TGCGCCAGCACCCCGTCGGTGGGTGAGACTGAAGCTTTCTTT. Translation gives CASTPSVGETEAFF.